The 7 T cell receptor beta chains presented below share a single source sample, sequenced in a study of vaccination and CD4 T cells after COVID-19. The Oncomine TCR Beta short-read assay sequenced DNA from cultured CD4+ T cells. MiXCR, run by TCRdb on the PCR reads, gives a single entry per CDR3 protein. The table has 10,000 to 15,000 distinct CDR3 sequences, about 70% seen once. These receptors' targets are unknown. Regarding treatment: roughly ten-day PBMC culture with coronavirus spike peptide pools or control peptides (ViraFEST assay). The sample in question was CD4+ T cells from blood, cultured in vitro, obtained after SARS-CoV-2 vaccination. These receptor sequences come from a human donor who received a COVID-19 vaccine.

The chain uses TRBV7-2 and TRBJ1-1, with D maybe TRBD1 (5 bases). The CDR3 loop spans 14 amino acids. Trimming shortened V by 2 bases and J by 4 bases, and 11 bases separated the two germline ends. The germline V gene encodes CDR1 SGHTA and CDR2 FQGNSA. The CDR3 nucleotides read TGTGCCAGCAGCTTAAATCCAAGGGGCACTGAAGCTTTCTTT. This translates into CASSLNPRGTEAFF.

This clonotype was counted between two and nine times. The genes are TRBV7-9 and TRBJ2-1, with a possible D match to TRBD2 (6 bases). V lost 4 bases and J lost 4, with 11 bases in between. CDR3 length: 14 amino acids. Per the germline V gene, CDR1 is SEHNR and CDR2 is FQNEAQ (reference sequence). CDR3 coding DNA: TGTGCCAGCAGCTACTCCGGAGGGTACAATGAGCAGTTCTTC. This sequence encodes CASSYSGGYNEQFF.

The chain combines TRBV6-1 with TRBJ2-3; D not certain. This CDR3 region has 12 residues. With 5 bases removed from V and 2 bases from J, the gap between germline ends came to 5 bases. Germline CDR1 and CDR2: MNHNS and SASEGT. The chain's CDR3 is CASSLHTDTQYF. Here the CDR3 DNA reads TGTGCCAGCAGTCTACACACAGATACGCAGTATTTT.

The chain employs TRBV6-5 and TRBJ1-2; D is unresolved. Trimming shortened V by 0 bases and J by 8 bases, and 10 bases separated the two germline ends. Germline V gene lookup returns CDR1 MNHEY and CDR2 SVGAGI. The CDR3 spans 13 residues. The CDR3 sequence: CASSYSKREGYTF. The CDR3 bases are TGTGCCAGCAGTTACTCGAAGCGGGAGGGCTACACCTTC.

The genes are TRBV20-1 and TRBJ2-5, with 10 bases identical to TRBD2. Germline V CDR1 and CDR2: DFQATT, SNEGSKA (reference sequence). The CDR3 sequence is 15 residues long. J was trimmed by 0 bases and V by 1 base; bases with no gene match: 2. CDR3 bases: TGCAGTGCTAGAGTCACTAGCGGGGACCAAGAGACCCAGTACTTC. This translates into CSARVTSGDQETQYF.

V gene TRBV11-3 combines with J gene TRBJ2-5, with D perhaps matching TRBD1 (6 bases). Trimming removed 0 bases from V and 5 bases from J, with 10 bases in between. Germline V gives CDR1 SGHNT, CDR2 YENEEA. The CDR3 consists of 14 residues. This CDR3 is CASSLDRGDETQYF. CDR3 DNA sequence: TGTGCCAGCAGCTTAGACAGGGGAGACGAGACCCAGTACTTC.

The rearrangement joins TRBV24-1 to TRBJ1-2; D is perhaps TRBD1 (6 bases). Trimming left V 4 bases short and J 1 base short, with 15 bases between. CDR1 and CDR2 (germline): KGHDR, SFDVKD. The CDR3 extends over 16 amino acids. The CDR3 sequence is CATSESGQSFNYGYTF. DNA for the CDR3: TGTGCCACCAGTGAGTCCGGACAGAGCTTTAACTATGGCTACACCTTC.